These 5 T cell receptor beta chains share one sample of origin, sequenced in a study of cytotoxic CD8 clonotypes in ibrutinib-treated CLL (dated by TCRdb to the early 2020s). The library was obtained by the immunoSEQ multiplex PCR assay. Imported from immuneACCESS, the table was reduced by TCRdb to in-frame sequences with V and J called. These copies leave out some clones; in studies compared against another copy, an unresolved V gene accounts for under half, and the cause of the remainder is not known. The sample has around 200,000 clones on record, about four fifths of them singletons. The ten largest clones represent more than 9.5% of the sample. The time point label for this specimen denotes: roughly 12 months on ibrutinib. Sequencing used PBMCs, obtained after 12 months of ibrutinib treatment. The receptors were sampled from a human donor with chronic lymphocytic leukemia.

Here the CDR3 reads CASSKIGQTHASYEQYF. In DNA form, the CDR3 reads TGTGCCAGCAGCAAGATCGGACAGACTCATGCATCCTACGAGCAGTACTTC. The gene calls are TRBV7-9 and TRBJ2-7; D is possibly TRBD1 (6 bases). CDR3 length: 17 residues. Trimming removed 5 bases from V and 1 base from J, with 21 bases in between. Germline values: CDR1 SEHNR, CDR2 FQNEAQ (reference sequence).

This chain connects TRBV28 to TRBJ2-5, with 7 nucleotides matching TRBD2. The germline gives CDR1 MDHEN, CDR2 SYDVKM. Losses at the gene ends were 3 bases for V and 2 bases for J; bases not matched to a gene: 9. The CDR3 sequence is 16 residues long. CDR3 protein: CASSFYSGYYQETQYF. For the CDR3, the DNA is TGTGCCAGCAGTTTTTATAGCGGGTACTATCAAGAGACCCAGTACTTC. The full variable domain, with the rest looked up from reference TRBV28 and TRBJ2-5, is DVKVTQSSRYLVKRTGEKVFLECVQDMDHENMFWYRQDPGLGLRLIYFSYDVKMKEKGDIPEGYSVSREKKERFSLILESASTNQTSMYLCASSFYSGYYQETQYFGPGTRLLVL.

This clone was seen only a few times. The rearrangement joins TRBV27 to TRBJ2-3, with 10 nucleotides matching TRBD2. The V and J ends lost 5 bases and 3 bases, in that order; junction bases with no gene match: 5. This CDR3 has 15 amino acids. Germline V gene data show CDR1 as MNHEY and CDR2 as SMNVEV (reference sequence). The CDR3 sequence is CASSRAGGGTDTQYF. Here the CDR3 DNA reads TGTGCCAGCAGTCGAGCGGGAGGGGGAACAGATACGCAGTATTTT.

V gene TRBV6-6 combines with J gene TRBJ2-3, with D unresolved. The germline gives CDR1 MNHNY, CDR2 SVGAGI (reference sequence). The CDR3 has 14 amino acids. Trimming took off 7 bases at V and 0 bases at J, with 11 bases between the two ends. Written as DNA, the CDR3 is TGTGCCAGCACCGAAGGGATTAGCACAGATACGCAGTATTTT. Translated, it gives CASTEGISTDTQYF.

This chain connects TRBV19 to TRBJ1-4; D ambiguous. This CDR3 is built from 16 residues. Germline CDR1 reads LNHDA; CDR2 reads SQIVND (reference sequence). The germline V and J ends were trimmed by 9 bases and 0 bases, with 17 bases remaining between them. CDR3 loop: CASQFGGSSTNEKLFF. The CDR3 nucleotides are TGTGCCAGCCAATTTGGCGGTTCCTCAACTAATGAAAAACTGTTTTTT.